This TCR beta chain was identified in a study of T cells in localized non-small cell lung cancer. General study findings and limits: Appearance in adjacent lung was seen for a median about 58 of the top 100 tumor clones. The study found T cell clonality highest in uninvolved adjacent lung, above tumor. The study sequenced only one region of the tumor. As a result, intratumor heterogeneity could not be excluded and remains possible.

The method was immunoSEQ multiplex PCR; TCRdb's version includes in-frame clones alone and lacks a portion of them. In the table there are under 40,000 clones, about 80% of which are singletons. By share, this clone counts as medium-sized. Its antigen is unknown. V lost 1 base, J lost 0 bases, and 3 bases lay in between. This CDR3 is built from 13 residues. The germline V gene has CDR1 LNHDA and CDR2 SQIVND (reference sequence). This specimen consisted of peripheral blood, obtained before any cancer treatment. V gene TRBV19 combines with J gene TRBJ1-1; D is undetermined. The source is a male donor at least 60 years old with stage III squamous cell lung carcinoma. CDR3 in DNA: TGTGCCAGTAGTATAGCACTGAACACTGAAGCTTTCTTT. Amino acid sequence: CASSIALNTEAFF.